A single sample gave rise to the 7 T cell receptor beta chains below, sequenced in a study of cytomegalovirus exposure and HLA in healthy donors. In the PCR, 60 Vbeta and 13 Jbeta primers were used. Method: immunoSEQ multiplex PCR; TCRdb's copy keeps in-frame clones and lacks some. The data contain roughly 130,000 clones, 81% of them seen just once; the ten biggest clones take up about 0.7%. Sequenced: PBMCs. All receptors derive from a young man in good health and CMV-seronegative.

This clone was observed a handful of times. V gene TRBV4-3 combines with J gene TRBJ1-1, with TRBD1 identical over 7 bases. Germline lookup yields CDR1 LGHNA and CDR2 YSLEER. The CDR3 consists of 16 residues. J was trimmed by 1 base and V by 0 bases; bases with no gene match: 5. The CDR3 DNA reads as TGCGCCAGCAGCCAAGACCTCGGGACAGCGAACACTGAAGCTTTCTTT. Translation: CASSQDLGTANTEAFF.

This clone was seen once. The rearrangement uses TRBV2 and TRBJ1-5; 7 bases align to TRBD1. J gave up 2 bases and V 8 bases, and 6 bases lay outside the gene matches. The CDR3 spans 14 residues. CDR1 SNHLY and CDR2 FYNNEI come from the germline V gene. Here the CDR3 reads CASFGGTGNQPQHF. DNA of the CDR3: TGTGCCAGCTTTGGTGGGACAGGCAATCAGCCCCAGCATTTT. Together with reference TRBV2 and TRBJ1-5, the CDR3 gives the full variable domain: EPEVTQTPSHQVTQMGQEVILRCVPISNHLYFYWYRQILGQKVEFLVSFYNNEISEKSEIFDDQFSVERPDGSNFTLKIRSTKLEDSAMYFCASFGGTGNQPQHFGDGTRLSIL.

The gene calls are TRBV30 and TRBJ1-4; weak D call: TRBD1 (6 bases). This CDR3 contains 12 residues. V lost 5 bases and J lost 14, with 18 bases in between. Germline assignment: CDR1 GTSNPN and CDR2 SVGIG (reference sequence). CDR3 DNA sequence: TGTGCCTGGGAAGCAGGGGTCGGGTCTCTGTTTTTT. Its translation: CAWEAGVGSLFF.

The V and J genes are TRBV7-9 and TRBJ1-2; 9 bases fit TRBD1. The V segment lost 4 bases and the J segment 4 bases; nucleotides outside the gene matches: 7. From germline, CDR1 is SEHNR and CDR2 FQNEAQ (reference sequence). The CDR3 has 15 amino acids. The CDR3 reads CASSWDRESSYGYTF. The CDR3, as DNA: TGTGCCAGCAGCTGGGACAGGGAGTCAAGCTATGGCTACACCTTC.

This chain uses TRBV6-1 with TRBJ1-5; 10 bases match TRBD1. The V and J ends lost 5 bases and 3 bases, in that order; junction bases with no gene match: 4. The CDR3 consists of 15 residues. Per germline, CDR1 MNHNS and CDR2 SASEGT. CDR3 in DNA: TGTGCCAGCAGTTGGACAGGGGGTTTCAATCAGCCCCAGCATTTT. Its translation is CASSWTGGFNQPQHF.

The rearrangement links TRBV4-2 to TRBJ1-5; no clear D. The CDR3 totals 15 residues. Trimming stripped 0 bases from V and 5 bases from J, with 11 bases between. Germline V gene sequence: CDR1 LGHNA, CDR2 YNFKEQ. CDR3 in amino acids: CASSQDAAVDQPQHF. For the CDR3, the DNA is TGTGCCAGCAGCCAAGATGCGGCAGTAGATCAGCCCCAGCATTTT.

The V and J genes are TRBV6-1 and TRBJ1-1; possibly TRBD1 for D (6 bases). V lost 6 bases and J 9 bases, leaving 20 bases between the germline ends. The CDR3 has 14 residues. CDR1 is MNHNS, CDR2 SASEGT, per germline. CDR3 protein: CASRQDRDIPKAFF. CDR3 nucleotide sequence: TGTGCCAGCAGGCAAGACCGGGACATACCCAAAGCTTTCTTT.